The 27 T cell receptor beta chains given below trace back to one sample, sequenced in a study of technical replicates of blood from several donors. The method was immunoSEQ multiplex PCR; TCRdb's version includes in-frame clones alone and lacks a portion of them. This table has roughly 70,000 clones, nearly 98% appearing once. The sample was T cells isolated from PBMCs. Receptors originate from a human donor in good health.

The chain employs TRBV5-1 and TRBJ1-2; D ambiguous. The CDR3 totals 15 residues. CDR1 is SGHRS and CDR2 is YFSETQ in the germline V gene. The V gene lost 0 bases and the J gene lost 8 bases, with 17 bases spanning the gap. The DNA for the CDR3 is TGCGCCAGCAGCTTGGAAAGGTCGGCGGGCATGGGCTACACCTTC. This codes for CASSLERSAGMGYTF.

The chain links TRBV6-1 to TRBJ1-5, with 9 bases that match TRBD1. Per germline, CDR1 MNHNS and CDR2 SASEGT. The CDR3 sequence is 14 residues long. After removal of 8 bases from V and 6 bases from J, the junction contained 8 bases not matched to a gene. The CDR3 region has the DNA TGTGCCAGCGACGACAGGGGGTTAAGTCAGCCCCAGCATTTT. Translation: CASDDRGLSQPQHF.

This clone has only a few counts. The rearrangement uses TRBV27 and TRBJ1-4, with TRBD1 matching over 11 bases. V shed 4 bases and J 8 bases; nucleotides not matched to a gene: 3. Germline V gene sequence: CDR1 MNHEY, CDR2 SMNVEV (reference sequence). The CDR3 runs to 14 residues. CDR3 sequence reads: CASSWTGGSEKLFF. The CDR3 nucleotides read TGTGCCAGCAGTTGGACAGGGGGCAGCGAAAAACTGTTTTTT.

V and J are TRBV4-3 and TRBJ2-5, with TRBD2 matching over 8 bases. V shed 3 bases and J 3 bases; nucleotides not matched to a gene: 9. Germline CDR1 and CDR2: LGHNA and YSLEER. The CDR3 contains 16 residues. The DNA of the CDR3 is TGCGCCAGCAGCCAGAGGGGACTAGATTTAAAAGAGACCCAGTACTTC. As protein: CASSQRGLDLKETQYF.

The chain combines TRBV7-9 with TRBJ2-1, with TRBD1 matching 8 bases. Germline CDR1 SEHNR, CDR2 FQNEAQ (reference sequence). Losses at the gene ends were 5 bases for V and 14 bases for J; bases not matched to a gene: 11. The CDR3 is 13 amino acids. CDR3 residues: CASSPTTGVVEFF. CDR3 nucleotide sequence: TGTGCCAGCAGCCCAACGACAGGGGTGGTGGAGTTCTTC.

Written as DNA, the CDR3 is TGTGCGGGATCCGGGACAGCCGAAAACACCATATATTTT. As protein: CAGSGTAENTIYF. This rearrangement joins TRBV7-9 to TRBJ1-3, with 7 bases aligning to TRBD1. CDR3 length equals 13 residues. CDR1 and CDR2 (germline): SEHNR, FQNEAQ (reference sequence).

The rearrangement uses TRBV15 and TRBJ1-5; possibly TRBD1 for D (5 bases). The V end was cut by 6 bases, the J end by 9 bases, with 18 bases between. Per germline, CDR1 LNHNV and CDR2 YYDKDF (reference sequence). This CDR3 is built from 14 residues. This CDR3 is CATRISAGGAPQHF. The CDR3 nucleotides are TGTGCCACCAGGATCTCGGCTGGAGGGGCGCCCCAGCATTTT.

The chain recombines TRBV6-6 with TRBJ1-1; D may be TRBD1 (6 bases). From germline, CDR1 is MNHNY and CDR2 SVGAGI (reference sequence). The CDR3 is 15 residues long. The germline V and J ends were trimmed by 6 bases and 1 base, with 15 bases remaining between them. The CDR3 spells CASSDSGEPNTEAFF. In DNA, the CDR3 is TGTGCCAGCAGCGACTCAGGGGAGCCGAACACTGAAGCTTTCTTT.

This clone was counted between two and nine times. The chain combines TRBV28 with TRBJ1-5; D is possibly TRBD1 (5 bases). Trimming removed 10 bases at V and 3 bases at J, with 19 bases between. Germline V gives CDR1 MDHEN, CDR2 SYDVKM. The CDR3 totals 15 residues. CDR3 in amino acids: CATLTQGTNNQPQHF. The CDR3 DNA follows: TGTGCCACCCTTACCCAGGGAACTAACAATCAGCCCCAGCATTTT.

This clone has only one observation. The chain employs TRBV7-3 and TRBJ1-1; D not resolved. Trimming took 3 bases from V and 1 from J, leaving 6 bases between them. The CDR3 extends over 13 amino acids. In germline, CDR1 is SGHTA, CDR2 FQGTGA. The CDR3 DNA is TGTGCCAGCAGCTTCTCAGGGAACACTGAAGCTTTCTTT. Its protein is CASSFSGNTEAFF.

The chain carries TRBV7-8 and TRBJ1-1; the match to TRBD1 covers 7 bases. This CDR3 contains 13 residues. Germline V lookup: CDR1 SGHVS, CDR2 FQNEAQ. V shed 7 bases, J shed 7 bases, and the junction held 9 bases outside the gene matches. CDR3 sequence (DNA): TGTGCCAGCACCATGACTCGGGACAGTGAAGCTTTCTTT. This encodes CASTMTRDSEAFF. Variable domain in full (rest from reference TRBV7-8 and TRBJ1-1): GAGVSQSPRYKVAKRGQDVALRCDPISGHVSLFWYQQALGQGPEFLTYFQNEAQLDKSGLPSDRFFAERPEGSVSTLKIQRTQQEDSAVYLCASTMTRDSEAFFGQGTRLTVV.

The chain has TRBV7-3 and TRBJ1-2, with TRBD1 identical over 9 bases. Germline V gene sequence: CDR1 SGHTA, CDR2 FQGTGA. CDR3 length: 16 residues. Trimming at V came to 3 bases and at J to 5 bases, leaving 10 bases not matched to a gene. The CDR3 DNA reads TGTGCCAGCAGCTTCGGGGGCCCGGGACAGGGTTATGGCTACACCTTC. Translation gives CASSFGGPGQGYGYTF.

The chain combines TRBV2 with TRBJ2-4; 14 nucleotides match TRBD2. The CDR3 is 18 residues long. Germline-derived CDR1 and CDR2 are SNHLY and FYNNEI. The V segment lost 4 bases and the J segment 5 bases; nucleotides outside the gene matches: 10. In DNA form, the CDR3 reads TGTGCCAGCAGTGCCCCGGGACTAGCGGGAGAGCGCCAAAACATTCAGTACTTC. Translation: CASSAPGLAGERQNIQYF. Based on the CDR3 plus reference TRBV2 and TRBJ2-4, the full variable domain is EPEVTQTPSHQVTQMGQEVILRCVPISNHLYFYWYRQILGQKVEFLVSFYNNEISEKSEIFDDQFSVERPDGSNFTLKIRSTKLEDSAMYFCASSAPGLAGERQNIQYFGAGTRLSVL.

CDR3 sequence reads: CASSLLSLAVNNEQFF. In DNA, the CDR3 is TGTGCCAGCAGTTTATTATCCCTAGCGGTAAACAATGAGCAGTTCTTC. This sequence joins TRBV7-8 and TRBJ2-1, with TRBD2 matching 7 bases. V shed 6 bases and J 5 bases; nucleotides not matched to a gene: 13. The CDR3 is made up of 16 amino acids. In germline, CDR1 is SGHVS, CDR2 FQNEAQ.

V and J are TRBV5-6 and TRBJ1-4, with a possible D match to TRBD1 (5 bases). The CDR3 runs 16 residues. Germline assignment: CDR1 SGHDT and CDR2 YYEEEE. With 0 bases removed from V and 5 bases from J, the gap between germline ends came to 14 bases. The CDR3 region is CASSLEGFEANEKLFF. The CDR3 DNA reads as TGTGCCAGCAGCTTGGAGGGGTTTGAAGCGAATGAAAAACTGTTTTTT.

This chain uses TRBV6-6 with TRBJ1-5; 9 bases are shared with TRBD1. The CDR3 sequence is 14 residues long. CDR1 MNHNY and CDR2 SVGAGI come from the germline V gene (reference sequence). Trimming removed 10 bases from V and 7 bases from J; junction bases left unmatched: 11. Written as DNA, the CDR3 is TGTGCCATCTCCCGGGACAGGGATATGCAGCCCCAGCATTTT. It specifies CAISRDRDMQPQHF.

The genes are TRBV4-2 and TRBJ1-2; D is possibly TRBD1 (6 bases). This CDR3 is 14 amino acids long. Deletions cut 6 bases from V and 2 bases from J, with 13 bases between. Germline CDR1 reads LGHNA; CDR2 reads YNFKEQ. CDR3 nucleotide sequence: TGTGCCAGCAGACGAAAAGACAGGAACTATGGCTACACCTTC. Amino acid sequence: CASRRKDRNYGYTF.

The CDR3 reads CASSLVADQPQHF. The DNA for the CDR3 is TGTGCCAGCAGCTTAGTAGCCGATCAGCCCCAGCATTTT. The chain employs TRBV7-2 and TRBJ1-5; no firm D call. The germline V gene encodes CDR1 SGHTA and CDR2 FQGNSA. The CDR3 spans 13 residues. V was trimmed by 1 base and J by 5 bases, leaving 6 bases between them.

The chain carries TRBV6-1 and TRBJ2-7; the D gene is possibly TRBD1 (5 bases). This CDR3 region has 15 residues. Germline values: CDR1 MNHNS, CDR2 SASEGT. Trimming cost V 4 bases and J 3 bases, with 16 bases left between them. This CDR3 reads CASSAIGQVFYEQYF. The CDR3 nucleotides read TGTGCCAGCAGTGCAATAGGACAAGTTTTCTACGAGCAGTACTTC.

As DNA, the CDR3 is TGTGCCAGCAGCTTAACTCAGACAGGGACAGGGGCCAACGTCCTGACTTTC. Protein: CASSLTQTGTGANVLTF. The V call is TRBV7-3, the J call TRBJ2-6, with TRBD1 matching 7 bases. The germline CDR1 and CDR2 sequences are SGHTA and FQGTGA. After removal of 0 bases from V and 4 bases from J, the junction contained 6 bases not matched to a gene. The CDR3 covers 17 residues.

In its sample, this clone was seen once. The rearrangement links TRBV9 to TRBJ2-3; TRBD2 aligns across 9 bases. V lost 3 bases and J lost 2; bases outside the gene matches: 13. Per germline, CDR1 SGDLS and CDR2 YYNGEE. This CDR3 has 18 residues. CDR3 in DNA: TGTGCCAGCAGCGCCCCCAGTGGGCGGGAGGGTACCACAGATACGCAGTATTTT. This codes for CASSAPSGREGTTDTQYF.

The V gene is TRBV27, the J gene TRBJ1-1, with a weak D call TRBD1 (5 bases). CDR1 is MNHEY, CDR2 SMNVEV, per germline (reference sequence). This CDR3 region has 14 residues. Between the trimmed V and J ends, which lost 1 base and 2 bases, there was a span of 8 bases. The CDR3 spells CASSLLTDNTEAFF. The CDR3 nucleotides read TGTGCCAGCAGTTTATTGACAGATAACACTGAAGCTTTCTTT.

The chain links TRBV6-6 to TRBJ1-1, with TRBD1 matching 8 bases. Per the germline V gene, CDR1 is MNHNY and CDR2 is SVGAGI (reference sequence). The V segment lost 8 bases and the J segment 6 bases; nucleotides outside the gene matches: 8. The CDR3 has 13 amino acids. The CDR3 loop is CASSTGGGSEAFF. The DNA for the CDR3 is TGTGCCAGCTCTACAGGGGGTGGGTCTGAAGCTTTCTTT.

CDR3 residues: CASSLSLPGGETQYF. In nucleotides, the CDR3 is TGTGCCAGCAGTTTAAGTCTACCAGGGGGGGAGACCCAGTACTTC. The chain is built from TRBV27 and TRBJ2-5; a weak D match, TRBD1 (7 bases). The CDR3 covers 15 residues. Germline CDR1 reads MNHEY; CDR2 reads SMNVEV (reference sequence). V was cut by 2 bases and J by 5 bases, with 15 bases left in between.

The J gene is TRBJ2-7, the V gene TRBV10-3; 11 bases fit TRBD2. The CDR3 loop spans 15 amino acids. J lost 8 bases, V lost 4 bases, and 10 bases had no gene match. CDR1 ENHRY and CDR2 SYGVKD come from the germline V gene. CDR3 DNA sequence: TGTGCCATCAGTGGCCCGGGACTAGCGGTTTCTAAGCAGTACTTC. It yields the protein CAISGPGLAVSKQYF.

The chain employs TRBV20-1 and TRBJ2-7; D remains ambiguous. V lost 6 bases, J lost 6 bases, and 12 bases lay in between. This CDR3 region has 11 residues. Germline V gives CDR1 DFQATT, CDR2 SNEGSKA (reference sequence). DNA for the CDR3: TGCAGTGCCCCGACCCAGGCCGAGCAGTACTTC. This sequence encodes CSAPTQAEQYF.

The genes are TRBV15 and TRBJ1-2; D gene uncertain. The CDR3 runs to 13 residues. The ends were cut back, 9 bases at V and 7 bases at J, with 18 bases in the middle. CDR1 LNHNV and CDR2 YYDKDF come from the germline V gene (reference sequence). CDR3 nucleotide sequence: TGTGCCACTACCCTAGGCCGGGTAGGTGGCTACACCTTC. This sequence encodes CATTLGRVGGYTF.